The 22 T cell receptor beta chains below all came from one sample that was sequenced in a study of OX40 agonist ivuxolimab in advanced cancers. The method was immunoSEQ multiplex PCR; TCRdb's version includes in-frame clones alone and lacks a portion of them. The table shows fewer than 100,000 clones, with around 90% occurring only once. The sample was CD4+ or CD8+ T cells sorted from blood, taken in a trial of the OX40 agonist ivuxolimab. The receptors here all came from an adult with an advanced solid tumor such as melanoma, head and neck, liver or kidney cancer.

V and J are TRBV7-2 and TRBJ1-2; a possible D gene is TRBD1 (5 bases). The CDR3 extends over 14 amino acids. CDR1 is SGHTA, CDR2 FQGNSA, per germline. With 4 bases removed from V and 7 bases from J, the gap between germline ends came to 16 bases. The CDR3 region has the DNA TGTGCCAGCAGCTCCAACCTCAGGGCGGTTGGCTACACCTTC. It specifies CASSSNLRAVGYTF. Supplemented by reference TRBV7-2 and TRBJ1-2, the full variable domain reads GAGVSQSPSNKVTEKGKDVELRCDPISGHTALYWYRQSLGQGLEFLIYFQGNSAPDKSGLPSDRFSAERTGGSVSTLTIQRTQQEDSAVYLCASSSNLRAVGYTFGSGTRLTVV.

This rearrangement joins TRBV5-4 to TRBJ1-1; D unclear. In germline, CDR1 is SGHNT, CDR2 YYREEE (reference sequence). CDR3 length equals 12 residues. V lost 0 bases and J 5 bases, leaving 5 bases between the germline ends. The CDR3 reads CASSLERTEAFF. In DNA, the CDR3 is TGTGCCAGCAGCTTGGAAAGGACTGAAGCTTTCTTT.

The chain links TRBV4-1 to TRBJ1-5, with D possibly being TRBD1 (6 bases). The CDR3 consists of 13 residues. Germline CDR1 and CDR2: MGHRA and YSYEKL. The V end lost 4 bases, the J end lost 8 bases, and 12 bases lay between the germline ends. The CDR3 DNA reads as TGCGCCAGCAGCCGACAGGTCGTTGAGCCCCAGCATTTT. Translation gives CASSRQVVEPQHF.

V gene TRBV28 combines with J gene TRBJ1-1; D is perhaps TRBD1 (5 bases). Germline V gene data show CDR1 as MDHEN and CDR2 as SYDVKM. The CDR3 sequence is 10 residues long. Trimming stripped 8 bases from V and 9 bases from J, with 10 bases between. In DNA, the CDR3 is TGTGCCAGCGGGGGGGACCAAGCTTTCTTT. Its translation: CASGGDQAFF.

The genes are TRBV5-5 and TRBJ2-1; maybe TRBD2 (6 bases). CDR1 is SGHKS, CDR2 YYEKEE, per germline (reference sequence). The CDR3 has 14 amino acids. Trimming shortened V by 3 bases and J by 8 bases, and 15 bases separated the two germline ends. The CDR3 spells CASSWDVGGDEQFF. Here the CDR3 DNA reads TGTGCCAGCAGCTGGGATGTCGGGGGAGATGAGCAGTTCTTC.

CDR3 in DNA: TGCGCCAGCAGCCCTTTGGGGGGGCGGTTAACCGGGGAGCTGTTTTTT. Its translation is CASSPLGGRLTGELFF. The gene calls are TRBV5-1 and TRBJ2-2; D possibly corresponds to TRBD2 (7 bases). Germline V gene lookup returns CDR1 SGHRS and CDR2 YFSETQ. The ends were cut back, 4 bases at V and 5 bases at J, with 18 bases in the middle. The CDR3 has 16 amino acids.

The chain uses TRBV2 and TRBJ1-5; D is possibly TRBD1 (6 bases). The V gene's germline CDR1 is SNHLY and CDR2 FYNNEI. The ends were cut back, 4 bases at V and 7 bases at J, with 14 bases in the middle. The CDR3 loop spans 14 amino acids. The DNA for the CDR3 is TGTGCCAGCAGTGGGTTACAGGGAGGGCAGCCCCAGCATTTT. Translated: CASSGLQGGQPQHF.

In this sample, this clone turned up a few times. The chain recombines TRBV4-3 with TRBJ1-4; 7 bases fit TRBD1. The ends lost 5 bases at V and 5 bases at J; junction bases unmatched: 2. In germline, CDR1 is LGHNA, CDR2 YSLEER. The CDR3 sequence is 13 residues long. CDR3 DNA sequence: TGCGCCAGCAGCAGGGACAGAAATGAAAAACTGTTTTTT. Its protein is CASSRDRNEKLFF.

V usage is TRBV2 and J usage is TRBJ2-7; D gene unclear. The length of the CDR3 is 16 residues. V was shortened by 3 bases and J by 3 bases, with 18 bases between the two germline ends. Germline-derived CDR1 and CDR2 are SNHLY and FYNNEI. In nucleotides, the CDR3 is TGTGCCAGCAGTGATTTGGGTTTTGCCTTAAACTACGAGCAGTACTTC. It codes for CASSDLGFALNYEQYF.

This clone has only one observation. The CDR3 protein is CASSPEAQPQHF. Written as DNA, the CDR3 is TGTGCCAGCAGCCCGGAGGCTCAGCCCCAGCATTTT. This chain joins TRBV7-9 and TRBJ1-5; D gene unclear. Between the trimmed V and J ends, which lost 5 bases and 6 bases, there was a span of 8 bases. This CDR3 has 12 amino acids. The germline V gene encodes CDR1 SEHNR and CDR2 FQNEAQ (reference sequence).

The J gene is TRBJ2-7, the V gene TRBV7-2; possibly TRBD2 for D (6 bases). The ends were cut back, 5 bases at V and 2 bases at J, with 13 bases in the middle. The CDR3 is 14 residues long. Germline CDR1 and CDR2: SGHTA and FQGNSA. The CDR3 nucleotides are TGTGCCAGCAGCCCGGGACTTAAACCCTACGAGCAGTACTTC. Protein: CASSPGLKPYEQYF.

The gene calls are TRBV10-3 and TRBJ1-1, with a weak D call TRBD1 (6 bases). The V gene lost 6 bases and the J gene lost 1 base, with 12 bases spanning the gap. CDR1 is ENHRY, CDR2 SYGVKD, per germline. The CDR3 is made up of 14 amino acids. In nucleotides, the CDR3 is TGTGCCATCAGACCGACAGGACCGAACACTGAAGCTTTCTTT. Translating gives CAIRPTGPNTEAFF.

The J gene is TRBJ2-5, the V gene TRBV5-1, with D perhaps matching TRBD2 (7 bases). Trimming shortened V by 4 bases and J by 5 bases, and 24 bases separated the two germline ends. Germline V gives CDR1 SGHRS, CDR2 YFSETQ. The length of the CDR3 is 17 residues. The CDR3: CASSVGTSGGARETQYF. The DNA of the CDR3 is TGCGCCAGCAGCGTGGGTACTAGTGGGGGGGCCCGGGAGACCCAGTACTTC.

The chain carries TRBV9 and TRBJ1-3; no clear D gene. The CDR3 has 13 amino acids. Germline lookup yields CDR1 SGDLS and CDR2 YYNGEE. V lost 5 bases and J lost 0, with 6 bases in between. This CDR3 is CASRPSSGNTIYF. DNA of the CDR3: TGTGCCAGCAGACCAAGCTCTGGAAACACCATATATTTT.

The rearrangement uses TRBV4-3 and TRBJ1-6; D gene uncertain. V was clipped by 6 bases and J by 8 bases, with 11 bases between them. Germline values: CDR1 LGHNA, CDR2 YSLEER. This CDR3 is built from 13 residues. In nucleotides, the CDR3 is TGCGCCAGCAGTGTAGGGAGCGATTCACCCCTCCACTTT. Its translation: CASSVGSDSPLHF.

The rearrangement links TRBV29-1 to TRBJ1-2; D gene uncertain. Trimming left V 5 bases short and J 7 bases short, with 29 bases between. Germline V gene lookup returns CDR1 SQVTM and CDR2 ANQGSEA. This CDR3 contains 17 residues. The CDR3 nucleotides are TGCAGCGTTATACCCCCAGGTCCGGCAGTACTTATGCTTGGCTACACCTTC. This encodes CSVIPPGPAVLMLGYTF.

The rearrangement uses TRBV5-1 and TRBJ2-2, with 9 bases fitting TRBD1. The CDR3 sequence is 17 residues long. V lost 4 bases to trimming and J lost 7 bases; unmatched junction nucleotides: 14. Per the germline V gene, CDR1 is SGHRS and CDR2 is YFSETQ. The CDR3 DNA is TGCGCCAGCAGCCGAGTTAGGGACAGGGATATGAACGGGGAGCTGTTTTTT. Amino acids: CASSRVRDRDMNGELFF. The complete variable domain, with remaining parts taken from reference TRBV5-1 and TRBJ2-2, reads KAGVTQTPRYLIKTRGQQVTLSCSPISGHRSVSWYQQTPGQGLQFLFEYFSETQRNKGNFPGRFSGRQFSNSRSEMNVSTLELGDSALYLCASSRVRDRDMNGELFFGEGSRLTVL.

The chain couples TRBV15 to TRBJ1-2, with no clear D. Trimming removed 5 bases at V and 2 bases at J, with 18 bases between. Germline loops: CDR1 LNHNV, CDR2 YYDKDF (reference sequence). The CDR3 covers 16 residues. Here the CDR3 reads CATSRKIVTLNYGYTF. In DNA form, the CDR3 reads TGTGCCACCAGCCGAAAGATCGTAACCCTCAACTATGGCTACACCTTC.

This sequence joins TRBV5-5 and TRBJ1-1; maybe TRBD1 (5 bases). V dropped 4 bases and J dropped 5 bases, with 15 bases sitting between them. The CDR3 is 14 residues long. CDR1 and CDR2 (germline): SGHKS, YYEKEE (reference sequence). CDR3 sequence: CASSLTQRGTEAFF. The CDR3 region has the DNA TGTGCCAGCAGCCTGACTCAACGGGGGACTGAAGCTTTCTTT.

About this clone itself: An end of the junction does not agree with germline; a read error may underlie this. For the CDR3, the DNA is TGCAGCGTTGAAGGCCCTCGTAATTGG. It specifies CSVEGPRNW. The chain carries TRBV29-1 and TRBJ1-2, with D hard to call. The CDR3 runs 9 residues. The V gene's germline CDR1 is SQVTM and CDR2 ANQGSEA.

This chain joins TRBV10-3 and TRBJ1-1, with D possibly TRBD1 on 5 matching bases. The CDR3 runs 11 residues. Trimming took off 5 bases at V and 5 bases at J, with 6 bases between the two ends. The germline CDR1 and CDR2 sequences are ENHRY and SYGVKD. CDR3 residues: CAISQGTEAFF. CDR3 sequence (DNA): TGTGCCATCAGTCAGGGAACTGAAGCTTTCTTT.

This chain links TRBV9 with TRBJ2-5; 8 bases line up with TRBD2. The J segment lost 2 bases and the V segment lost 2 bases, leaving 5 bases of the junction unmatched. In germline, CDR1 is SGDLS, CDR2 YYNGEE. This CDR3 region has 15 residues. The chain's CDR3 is CASSVGLVRQETQYF. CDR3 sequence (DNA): TGTGCCAGCAGCGTGGGACTAGTACGTCAAGAGACCCAGTACTTC.